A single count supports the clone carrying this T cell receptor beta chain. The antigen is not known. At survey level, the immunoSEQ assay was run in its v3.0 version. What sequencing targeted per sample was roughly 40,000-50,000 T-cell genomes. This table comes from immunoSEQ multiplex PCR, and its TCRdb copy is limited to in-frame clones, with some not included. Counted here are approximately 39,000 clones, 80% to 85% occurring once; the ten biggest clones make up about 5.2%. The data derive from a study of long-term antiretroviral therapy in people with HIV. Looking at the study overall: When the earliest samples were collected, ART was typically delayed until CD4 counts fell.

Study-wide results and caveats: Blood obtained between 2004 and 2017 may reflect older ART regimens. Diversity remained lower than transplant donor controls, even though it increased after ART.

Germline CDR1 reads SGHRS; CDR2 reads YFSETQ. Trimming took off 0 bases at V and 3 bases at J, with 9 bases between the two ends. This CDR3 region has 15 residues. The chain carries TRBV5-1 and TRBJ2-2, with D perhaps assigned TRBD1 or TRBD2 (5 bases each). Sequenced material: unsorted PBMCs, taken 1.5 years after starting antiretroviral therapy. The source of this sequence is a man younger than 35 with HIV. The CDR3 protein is CASSLEGPYTGELFF. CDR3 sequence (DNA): TGCGCCAGCAGCTTGGAGGGACCTTACACCGGGGAGCTGTTTTTT.